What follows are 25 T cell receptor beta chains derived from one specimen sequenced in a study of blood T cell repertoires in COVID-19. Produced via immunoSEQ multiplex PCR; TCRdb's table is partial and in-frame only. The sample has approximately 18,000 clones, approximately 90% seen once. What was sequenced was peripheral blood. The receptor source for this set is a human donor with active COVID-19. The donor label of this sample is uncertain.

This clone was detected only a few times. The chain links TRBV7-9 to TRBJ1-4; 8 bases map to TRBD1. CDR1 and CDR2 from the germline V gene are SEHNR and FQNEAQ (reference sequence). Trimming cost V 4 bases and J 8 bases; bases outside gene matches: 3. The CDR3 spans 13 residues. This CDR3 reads CASSSTGEEKLFF. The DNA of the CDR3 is TGTGCCAGCAGCTCGACAGGGGAGGAAAAACTGTTTTTT. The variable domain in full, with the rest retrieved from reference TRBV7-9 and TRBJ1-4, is DTGVSQNPRHKITKRGQNVTFRCDPISEHNRLYWYRQTLGQGPEFLTYFQNEAQLEKSRLLSDRFSAERPKGSFSTLEIQRTEQGDSAMYLCASSSTGEEKLFFGSGTQLSVL.

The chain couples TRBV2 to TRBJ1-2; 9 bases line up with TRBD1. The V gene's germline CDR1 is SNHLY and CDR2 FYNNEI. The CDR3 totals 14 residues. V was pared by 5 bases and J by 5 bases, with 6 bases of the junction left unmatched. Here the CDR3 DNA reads TGTGCCAGCAGTACTAACAGGGGGCTGTATGGCTACACCTTC. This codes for CASSTNRGLYGYTF. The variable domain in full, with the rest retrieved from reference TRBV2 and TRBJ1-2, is EPEVTQTPSHQVTQMGQEVILRCVPISNHLYFYWYRQILGQKVEFLVSFYNNEISEKSEIFDDQFSVERPDGSNFTLKIRSTKLEDSAMYFCASSTNRGLYGYTFGSGTRLTVV.

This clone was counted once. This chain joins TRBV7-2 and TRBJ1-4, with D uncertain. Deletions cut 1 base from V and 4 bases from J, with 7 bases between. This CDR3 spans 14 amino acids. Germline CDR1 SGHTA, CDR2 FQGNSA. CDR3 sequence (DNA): TGTGCCAGCAGCTTAGGAGGCCATAATGAAAAACTGTTTTTT. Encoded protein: CASSLGGHNEKLFF.

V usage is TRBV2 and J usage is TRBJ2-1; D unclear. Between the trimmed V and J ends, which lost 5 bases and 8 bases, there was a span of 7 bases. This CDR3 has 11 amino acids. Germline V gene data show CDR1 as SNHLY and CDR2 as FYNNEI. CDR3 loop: CASSPQYEQFF. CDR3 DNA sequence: TGTGCCAGCAGTCCCCAGTATGAGCAGTTCTTC.

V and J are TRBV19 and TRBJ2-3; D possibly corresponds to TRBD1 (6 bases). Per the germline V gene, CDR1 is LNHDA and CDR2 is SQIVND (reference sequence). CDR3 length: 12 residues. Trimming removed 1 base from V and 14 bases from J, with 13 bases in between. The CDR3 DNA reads TGTGCCAGTAGTATAGGGACAGTATCTGTGTATTTT. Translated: CASSIGTVSVYF.

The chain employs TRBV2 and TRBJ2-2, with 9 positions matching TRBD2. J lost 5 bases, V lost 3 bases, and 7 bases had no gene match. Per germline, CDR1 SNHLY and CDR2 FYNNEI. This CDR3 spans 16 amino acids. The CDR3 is CASSETSGWDTGELFF. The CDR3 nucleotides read TGTGCCAGCAGTGAGACTAGCGGATGGGATACCGGGGAGCTGTTTTTT.

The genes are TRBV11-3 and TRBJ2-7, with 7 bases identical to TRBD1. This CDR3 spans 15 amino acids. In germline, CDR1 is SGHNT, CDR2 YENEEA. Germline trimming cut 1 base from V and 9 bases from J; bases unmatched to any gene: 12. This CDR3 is CASSLGGGLEGRQYF. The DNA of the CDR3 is TGTGCCAGCAGCTTAGGAGGGGGCCTTGAGGGGAGGCAGTACTTC.

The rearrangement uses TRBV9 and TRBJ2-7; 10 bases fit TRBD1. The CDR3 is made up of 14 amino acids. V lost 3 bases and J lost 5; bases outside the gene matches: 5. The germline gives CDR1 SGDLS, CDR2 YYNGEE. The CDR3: CASSAGQGRHEQYF. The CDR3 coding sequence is TGTGCCAGCAGCGCGGGACAGGGGAGGCACGAGCAGTACTTC.

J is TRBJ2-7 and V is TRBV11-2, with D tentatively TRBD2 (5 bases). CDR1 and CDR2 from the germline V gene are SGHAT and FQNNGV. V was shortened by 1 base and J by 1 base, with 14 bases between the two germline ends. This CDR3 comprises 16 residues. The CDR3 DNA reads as TGTGCCAGCAGCTTAGCCGCCGGTACGGGGTCCTACGAGCAGTACTTC. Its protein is CASSLAAGTGSYEQYF.

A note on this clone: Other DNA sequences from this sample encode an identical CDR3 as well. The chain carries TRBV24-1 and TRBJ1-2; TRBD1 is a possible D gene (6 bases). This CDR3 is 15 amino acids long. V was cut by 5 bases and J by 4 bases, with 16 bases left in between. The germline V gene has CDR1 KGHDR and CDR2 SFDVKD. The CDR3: CATSATGIPFYGYTF. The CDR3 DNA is TGTGCCACCAGTGCTACAGGGATTCCATTCTATGGCTACACCTTC.

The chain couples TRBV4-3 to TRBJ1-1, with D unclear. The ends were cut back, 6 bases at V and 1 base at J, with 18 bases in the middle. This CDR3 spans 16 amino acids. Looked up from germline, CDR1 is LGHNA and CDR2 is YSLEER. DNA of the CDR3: TGCGCCAGCAGTCGATCTTTCGATAGCCCGAACACTGAAGCTTTCTTT. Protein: CASSRSFDSPNTEAFF.

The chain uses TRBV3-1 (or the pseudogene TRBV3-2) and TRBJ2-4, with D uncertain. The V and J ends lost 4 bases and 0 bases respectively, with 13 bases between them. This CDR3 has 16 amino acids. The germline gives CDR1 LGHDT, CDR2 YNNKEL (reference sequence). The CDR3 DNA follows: TGTGCCAGCAGCCTAAGCGTCGCCCTAGCCAAAAACATTCAGTACTTC. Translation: CASSLSVALAKNIQYF.

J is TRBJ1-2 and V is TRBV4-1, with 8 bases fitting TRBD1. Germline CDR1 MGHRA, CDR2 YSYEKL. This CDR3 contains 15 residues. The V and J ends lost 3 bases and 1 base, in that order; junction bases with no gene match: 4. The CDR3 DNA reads TGCGCCAGCAGCCAGGAGGGACAGGTTAACTATGGCTACACCTTC. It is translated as CASSQEGQVNYGYTF.

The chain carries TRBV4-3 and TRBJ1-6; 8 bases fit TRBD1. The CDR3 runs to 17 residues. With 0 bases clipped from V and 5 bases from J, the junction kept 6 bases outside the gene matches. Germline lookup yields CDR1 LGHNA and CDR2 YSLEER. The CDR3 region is CASSQDRQGINNSPLHF. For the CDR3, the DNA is TGCGCCAGCAGCCAAGACAGACAGGGGATTAATAATTCACCCCTCCACTTT.

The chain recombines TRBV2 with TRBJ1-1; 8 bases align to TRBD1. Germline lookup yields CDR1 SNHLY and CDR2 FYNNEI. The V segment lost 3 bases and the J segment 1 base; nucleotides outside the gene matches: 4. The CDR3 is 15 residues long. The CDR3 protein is CASSDRGRWNTEAFF. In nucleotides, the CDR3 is TGTGCCAGCAGTGACAGGGGGCGGTGGAACACTGAAGCTTTCTTT.

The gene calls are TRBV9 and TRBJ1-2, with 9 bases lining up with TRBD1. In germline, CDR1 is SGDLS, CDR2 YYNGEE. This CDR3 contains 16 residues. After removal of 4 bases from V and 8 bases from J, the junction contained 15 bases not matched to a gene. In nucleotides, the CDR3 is TGTGCCAGCAGCTTGACCGGGACAGGGAGTAGAAGCGGCTACACCTTC. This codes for CASSLTGTGSRSGYTF.

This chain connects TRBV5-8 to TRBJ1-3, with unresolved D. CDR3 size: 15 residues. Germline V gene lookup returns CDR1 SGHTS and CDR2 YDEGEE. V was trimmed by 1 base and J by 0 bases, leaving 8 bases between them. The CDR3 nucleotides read TGTGCCAGCAGCTTGTTACTATACTCTGGAAACACCATATATTTT. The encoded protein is CASSLLLYSGNTIYF.

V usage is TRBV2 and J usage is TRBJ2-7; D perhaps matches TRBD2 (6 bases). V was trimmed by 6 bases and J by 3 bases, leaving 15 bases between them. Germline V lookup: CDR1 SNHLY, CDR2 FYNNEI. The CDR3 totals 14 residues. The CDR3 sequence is CASRYGEVDYEQYF. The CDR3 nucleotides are TGTGCCAGCAGGTACGGGGAGGTAGACTACGAGCAGTACTTC.

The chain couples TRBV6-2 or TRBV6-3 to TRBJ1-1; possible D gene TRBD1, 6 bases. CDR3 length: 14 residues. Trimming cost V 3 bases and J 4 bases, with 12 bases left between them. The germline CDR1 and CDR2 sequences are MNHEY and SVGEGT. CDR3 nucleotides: TGTGCCAGCAGTTATAACAGGGTGGGCACTGAAGCTTTCTTT. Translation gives CASSYNRVGTEAFF.

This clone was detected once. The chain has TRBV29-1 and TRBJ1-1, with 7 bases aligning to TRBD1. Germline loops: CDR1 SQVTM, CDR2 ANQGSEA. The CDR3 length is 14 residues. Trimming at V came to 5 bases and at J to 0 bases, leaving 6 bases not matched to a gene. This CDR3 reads CSVTNRGMNTEAFF. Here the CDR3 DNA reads TGCAGCGTTACCAACAGGGGAATGAACACTGAAGCTTTCTTT.

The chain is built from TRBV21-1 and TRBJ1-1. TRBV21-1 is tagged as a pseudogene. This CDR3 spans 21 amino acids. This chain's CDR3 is CASSKGRKVFPAGTQNTEAFF. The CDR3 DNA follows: TGTGCCAGCAGCAAAGGGAGGAAGGTCTTCCCAGCGGGGACACAGAACACTGAAGCTTTCTTT.

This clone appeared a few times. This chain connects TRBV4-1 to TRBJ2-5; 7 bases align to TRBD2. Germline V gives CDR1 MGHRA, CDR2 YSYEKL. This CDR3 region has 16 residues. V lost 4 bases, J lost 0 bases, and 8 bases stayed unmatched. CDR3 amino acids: CASSLSSGLYQETQYF. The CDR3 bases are TGCGCCAGCAGCCTATCTAGCGGCTTGTACCAAGAGACCCAGTACTTC.

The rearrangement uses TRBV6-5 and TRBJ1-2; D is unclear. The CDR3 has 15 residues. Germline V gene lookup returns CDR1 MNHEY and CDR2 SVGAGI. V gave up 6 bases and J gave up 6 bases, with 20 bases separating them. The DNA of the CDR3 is TGTGCCAGCAGCATAGGAGGGCCCACGGTGAATGGCTACACCTTC. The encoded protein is CASSIGGPTVNGYTF.

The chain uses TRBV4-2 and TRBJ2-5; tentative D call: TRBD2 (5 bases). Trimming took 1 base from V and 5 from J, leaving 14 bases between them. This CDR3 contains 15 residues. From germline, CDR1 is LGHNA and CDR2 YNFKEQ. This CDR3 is CASSQALEVRETQYF. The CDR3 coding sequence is TGTGCCAGCAGCCAAGCACTAGAGGTCCGGGAGACCCAGTACTTC.

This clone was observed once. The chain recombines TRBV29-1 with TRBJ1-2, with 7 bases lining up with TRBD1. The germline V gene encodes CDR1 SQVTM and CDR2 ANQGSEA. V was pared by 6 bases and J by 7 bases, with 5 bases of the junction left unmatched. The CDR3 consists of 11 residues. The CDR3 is CSVFQGVGYTF. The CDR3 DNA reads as TGCAGCGTCTTCCAGGGGGTTGGCTACACCTTC. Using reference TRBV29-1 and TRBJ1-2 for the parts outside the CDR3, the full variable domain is SAVISQKPSRDICQRGTSLTIQCQVDSQVTMMFWYRQQPGQSLTLIATANQGSEATYESGFVIDKFPISRPNLTFSTLTVSNMSPEDSSIYLCSVFQGVGYTFGSGTRLTVV.